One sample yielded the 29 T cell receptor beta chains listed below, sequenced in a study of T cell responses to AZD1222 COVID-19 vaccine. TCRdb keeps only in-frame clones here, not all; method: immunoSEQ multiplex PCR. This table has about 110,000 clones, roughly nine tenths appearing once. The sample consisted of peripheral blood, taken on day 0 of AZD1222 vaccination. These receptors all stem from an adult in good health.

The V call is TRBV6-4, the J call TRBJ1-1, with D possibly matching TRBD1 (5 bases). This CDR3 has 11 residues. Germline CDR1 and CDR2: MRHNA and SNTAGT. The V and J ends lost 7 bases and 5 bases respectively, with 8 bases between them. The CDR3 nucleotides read TGTGCCAGCATCAAGGGGACTGAAGCTTTCTTT. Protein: CASIKGTEAFF.

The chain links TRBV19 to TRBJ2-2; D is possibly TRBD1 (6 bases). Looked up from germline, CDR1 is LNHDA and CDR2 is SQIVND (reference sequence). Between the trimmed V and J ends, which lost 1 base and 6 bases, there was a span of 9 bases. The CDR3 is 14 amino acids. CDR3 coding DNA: TGTGCCAGTAGTATAGGCAGGGGATCCGGGGAGCTGTTTTTT. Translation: CASSIGRGSGELFF. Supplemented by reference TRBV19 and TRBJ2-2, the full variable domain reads DGGITQSPKYLFRKEGQNVTLSCEQNLNHDAMYWYRQDPGQGLRLIYYSQIVNDFQKGDIAEGYSVSREKKESFPLTVTSAQKNPTAFYLCASSIGRGSGELFFGEGSRLTVL.

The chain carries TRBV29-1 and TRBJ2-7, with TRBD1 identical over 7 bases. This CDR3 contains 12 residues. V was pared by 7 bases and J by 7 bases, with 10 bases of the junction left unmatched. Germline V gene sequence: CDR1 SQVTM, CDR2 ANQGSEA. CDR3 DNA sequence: TGCAGCGCAAGACAGGGAATTGGTGAGCAGTACTTC. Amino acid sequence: CSARQGIGEQYF.

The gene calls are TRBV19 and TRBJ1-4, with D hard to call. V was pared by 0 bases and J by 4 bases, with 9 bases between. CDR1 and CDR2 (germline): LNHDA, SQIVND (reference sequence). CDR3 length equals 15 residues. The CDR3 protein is CASSIDLVINEKLFF. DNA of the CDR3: TGTGCCAGTAGTATAGATTTGGTTATTAATGAAAAACTGTTTTTT.

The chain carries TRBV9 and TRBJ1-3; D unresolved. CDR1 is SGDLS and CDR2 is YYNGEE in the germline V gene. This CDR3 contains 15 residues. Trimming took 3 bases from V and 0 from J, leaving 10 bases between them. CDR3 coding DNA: TGTGCCAGCAGCGACACAAGCAACTCTGGAAACACCATATATTTT. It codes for CASSDTSNSGNTIYF. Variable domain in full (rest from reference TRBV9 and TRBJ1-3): DSGVTQTPKHLITATGQRVTLRCSPRSGDLSVYWYQQSLDQGLQFLIQYYNGEERAKGNILERFSAQQFPDLHSELNLSSLELGDSALYFCASSDTSNSGNTIYFGEGSWLTVV.

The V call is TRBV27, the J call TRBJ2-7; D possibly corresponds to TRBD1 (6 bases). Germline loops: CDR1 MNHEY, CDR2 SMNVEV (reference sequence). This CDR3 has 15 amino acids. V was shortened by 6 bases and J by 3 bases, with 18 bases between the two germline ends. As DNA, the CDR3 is TGTGCCAGCAGGAGAGGGGGATCCTATGTCTACGAGCAGTACTTC. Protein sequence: CASRRGGSYVYEQYF.

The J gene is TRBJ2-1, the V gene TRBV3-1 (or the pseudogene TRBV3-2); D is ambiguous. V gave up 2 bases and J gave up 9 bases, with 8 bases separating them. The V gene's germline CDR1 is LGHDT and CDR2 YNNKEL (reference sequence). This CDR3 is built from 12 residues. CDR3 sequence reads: CASSQSTREQFF. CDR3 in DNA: TGTGCCAGCAGCCAAAGCACACGTGAGCAGTTCTTC.

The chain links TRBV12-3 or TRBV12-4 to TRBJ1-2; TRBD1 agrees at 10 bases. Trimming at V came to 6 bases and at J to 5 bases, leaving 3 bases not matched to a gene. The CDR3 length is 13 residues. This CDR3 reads CASRQGQGYGYTF. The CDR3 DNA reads TGTGCCAGCAGGCAGGGACAGGGGTATGGCTACACCTTC.

CDR3 in DNA: TGTGCCAGCAGTCCGTTAGTAGCCACTGAAGCTTTCTTT. Translation gives CASSPLVATEAFF. The V and J genes are TRBV3-1 (or the pseudogene TRBV3-2) and TRBJ1-1; no definite D call. Trimming removed 6 bases at V and 4 bases at J, with 12 bases between. CDR3 length equals 13 residues. Per germline, CDR1 LGHDT and CDR2 YNNKEL (reference sequence).

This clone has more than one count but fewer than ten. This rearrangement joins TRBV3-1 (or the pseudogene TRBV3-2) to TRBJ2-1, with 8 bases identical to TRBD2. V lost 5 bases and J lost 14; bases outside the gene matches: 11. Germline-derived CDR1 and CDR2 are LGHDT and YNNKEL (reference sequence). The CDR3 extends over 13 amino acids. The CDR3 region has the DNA TGTGCCAGCAGCGCCAAGTGGGGACTAGGAAAGTTCTTC. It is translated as CASSAKWGLGKFF.

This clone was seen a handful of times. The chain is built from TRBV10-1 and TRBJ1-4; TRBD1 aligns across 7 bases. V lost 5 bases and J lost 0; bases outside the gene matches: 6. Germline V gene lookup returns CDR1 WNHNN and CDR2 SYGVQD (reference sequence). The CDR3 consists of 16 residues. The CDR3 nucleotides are TGCGCCAGCAGTCCGGGACAGATCGCAACTAATGAAAAACTGTTTTTT. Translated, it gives CASSPGQIATNEKLFF.

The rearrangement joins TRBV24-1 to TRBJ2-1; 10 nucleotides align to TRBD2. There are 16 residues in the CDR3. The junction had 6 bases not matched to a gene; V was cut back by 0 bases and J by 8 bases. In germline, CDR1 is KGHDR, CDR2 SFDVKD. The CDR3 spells CATSDLQAGGLDEQFF. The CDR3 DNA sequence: TGTGCCACCAGTGATTTGCAAGCGGGGGGGCTGGATGAGCAGTTCTTC.

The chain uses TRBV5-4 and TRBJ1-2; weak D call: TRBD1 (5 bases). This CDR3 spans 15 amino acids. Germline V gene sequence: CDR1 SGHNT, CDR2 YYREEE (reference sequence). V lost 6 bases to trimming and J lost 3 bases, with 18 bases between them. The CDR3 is CASTTGGEAYYGYTF. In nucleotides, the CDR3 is TGTGCCAGCACCACGGGGGGGGAGGCCTACTATGGCTACACCTTC.

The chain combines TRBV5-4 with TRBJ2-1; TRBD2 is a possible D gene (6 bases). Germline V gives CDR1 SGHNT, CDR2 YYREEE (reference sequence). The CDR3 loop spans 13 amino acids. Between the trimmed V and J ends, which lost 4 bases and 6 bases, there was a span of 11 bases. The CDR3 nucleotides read TGTGCCAGCAGCCCGGGAGAGTCCAATGAGCAGTTCTTC. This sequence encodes CASSPGESNEQFF.

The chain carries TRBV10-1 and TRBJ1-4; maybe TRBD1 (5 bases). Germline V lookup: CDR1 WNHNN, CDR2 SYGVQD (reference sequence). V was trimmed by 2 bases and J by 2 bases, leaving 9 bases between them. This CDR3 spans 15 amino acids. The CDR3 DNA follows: TGCGCCAGCAGTGAGGGACATGCGACTAATGAAAAACTGTTTTTT. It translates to CASSEGHATNEKLFF.

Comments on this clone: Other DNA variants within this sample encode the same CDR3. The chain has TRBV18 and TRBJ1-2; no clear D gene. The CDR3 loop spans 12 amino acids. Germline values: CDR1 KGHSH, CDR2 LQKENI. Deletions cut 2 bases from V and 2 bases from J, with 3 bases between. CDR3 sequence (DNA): TGTGCCAGCTCACCAGAAAACTATGGCTACACCTTC. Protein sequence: CASSPENYGYTF.

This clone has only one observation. The CDR3 DNA reads as TGCGCCAGCAGCCAATACTTTGCCGGGGTGGGGCTCGTGAACACTGAAGCTTTCTTT. This translates into CASSQYFAGVGLVNTEAFF. This chain links TRBV4-1 with TRBJ1-1; D may be TRBD1 (5 bases). Germline loops: CDR1 MGHRA, CDR2 YSYEKL. The CDR3 sequence is 19 residues long. V was cut by 2 bases and J by 0 bases, with 22 bases left in between.

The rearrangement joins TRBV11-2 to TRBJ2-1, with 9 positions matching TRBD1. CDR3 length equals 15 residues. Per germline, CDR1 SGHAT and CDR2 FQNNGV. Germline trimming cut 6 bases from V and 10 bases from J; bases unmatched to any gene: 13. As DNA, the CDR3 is TGTGCCAGCAGATTACCCGGGACAGGGTTGATAGAGCAGTTCTTC. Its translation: CASRLPGTGLIEQFF.

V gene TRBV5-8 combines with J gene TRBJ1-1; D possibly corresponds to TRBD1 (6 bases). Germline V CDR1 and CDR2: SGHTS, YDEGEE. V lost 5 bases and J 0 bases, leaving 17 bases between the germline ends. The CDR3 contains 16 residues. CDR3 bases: TGTGCCAGCAGATCGCCCACGGACAGTATGAACACTGAAGCTTTCTTT. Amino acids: CASRSPTDSMNTEAFF.

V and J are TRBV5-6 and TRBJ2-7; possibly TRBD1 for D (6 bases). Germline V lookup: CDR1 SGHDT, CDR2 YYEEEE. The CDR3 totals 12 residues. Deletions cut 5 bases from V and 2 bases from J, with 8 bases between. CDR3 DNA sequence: TGTGCCAGCAGTACAGGGACCTACGAGCAGTACTTC. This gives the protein CASSTGTYEQYF.

The CDR3: CASSQAVGPGELFF. The CDR3 DNA reads as TGTGCCAGCAGCCAAGCGGTAGGCCCCGGGGAGCTGTTTTTT. V gene TRBV6-6 combines with J gene TRBJ2-2; D might be TRBD2 (5 bases). Germline CDR1 reads MNHNY; CDR2 reads SVGAGI (reference sequence). The germline V and J ends were trimmed by 6 bases and 6 bases, with 14 bases remaining between them. The length of the CDR3 is 14 residues.

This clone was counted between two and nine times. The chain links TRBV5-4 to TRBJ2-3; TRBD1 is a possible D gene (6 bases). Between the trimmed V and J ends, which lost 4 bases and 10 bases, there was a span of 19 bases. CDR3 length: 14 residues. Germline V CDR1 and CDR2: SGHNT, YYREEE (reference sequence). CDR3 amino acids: CASSPTLGAVAQYF. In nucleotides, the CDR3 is TGTGCCAGCAGCCCTACCCTGGGGGCCGTGGCGCAGTATTTT.

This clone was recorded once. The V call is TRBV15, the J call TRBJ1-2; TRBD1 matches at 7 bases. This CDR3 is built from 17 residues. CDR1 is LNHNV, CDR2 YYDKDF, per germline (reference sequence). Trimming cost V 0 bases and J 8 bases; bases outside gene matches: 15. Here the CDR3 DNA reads TGTGCCACCAGCAGAGATAGGACAGGAACGTTGGCTAAAGGCTACACCTTC. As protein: CATSRDRTGTLAKGYTF.

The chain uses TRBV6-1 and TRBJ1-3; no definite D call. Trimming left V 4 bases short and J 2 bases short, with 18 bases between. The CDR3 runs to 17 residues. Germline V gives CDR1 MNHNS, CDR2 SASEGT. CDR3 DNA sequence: TGTGCCAGCAGTGCAGAATTCTACTCACTGGCTGGAAACACCATATATTTT. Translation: CASSAEFYSLAGNTIYF.

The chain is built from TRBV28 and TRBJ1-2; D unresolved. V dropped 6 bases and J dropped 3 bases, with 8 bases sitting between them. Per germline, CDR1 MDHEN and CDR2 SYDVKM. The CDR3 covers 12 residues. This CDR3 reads CASSLGYYGYTF. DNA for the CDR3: TGTGCCAGCAGCTTAGGATACTATGGCTACACCTTC.

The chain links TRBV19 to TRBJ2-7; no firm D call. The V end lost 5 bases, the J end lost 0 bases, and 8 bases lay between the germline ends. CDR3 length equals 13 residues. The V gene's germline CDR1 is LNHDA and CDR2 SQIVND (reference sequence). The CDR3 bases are TGTGCCAGTAGTCTCGACCTCTCCTACGAGCAGTACTTC. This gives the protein CASSLDLSYEQYF.

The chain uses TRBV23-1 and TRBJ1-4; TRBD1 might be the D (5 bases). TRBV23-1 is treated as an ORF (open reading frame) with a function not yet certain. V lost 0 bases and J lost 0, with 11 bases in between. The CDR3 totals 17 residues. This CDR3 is CASSQSDICATNEKLFF. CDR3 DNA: TGCGCCAGCAGTCAATCGGACATTTGTGCAACTAATGAAAAACTGTTTTTT.

CDR3 sequence (DNA): TGTGCCACCACCCACGCTAACTATGGCTACACCTTC. Translating gives CATTHANYGYTF. The rearrangement joins TRBV18 to TRBJ1-2; D is unresolved. The CDR3 sequence is 12 residues long. Germline assignment: CDR1 KGHSH and CDR2 LQKENI. Trimming took off 10 bases at V and 0 bases at J, with 9 bases between the two ends.

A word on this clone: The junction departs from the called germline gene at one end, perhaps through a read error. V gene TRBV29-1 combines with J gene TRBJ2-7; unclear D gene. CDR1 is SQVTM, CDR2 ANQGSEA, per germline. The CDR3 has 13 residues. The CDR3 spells CSARGSYSDEQYF. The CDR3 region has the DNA TGCAGCGCCCGTGGCAGTTACTCCGACGAGCAGTACTTC.